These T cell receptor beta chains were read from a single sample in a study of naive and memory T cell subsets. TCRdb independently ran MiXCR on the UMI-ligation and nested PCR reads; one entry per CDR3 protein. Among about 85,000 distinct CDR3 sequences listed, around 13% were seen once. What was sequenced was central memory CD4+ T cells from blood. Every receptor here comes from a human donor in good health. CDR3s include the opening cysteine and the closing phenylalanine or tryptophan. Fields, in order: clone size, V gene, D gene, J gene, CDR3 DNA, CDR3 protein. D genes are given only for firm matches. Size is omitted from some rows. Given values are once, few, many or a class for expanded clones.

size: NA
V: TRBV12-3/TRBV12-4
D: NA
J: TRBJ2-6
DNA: TGTGCCAGCAGTTCCCCCTCTGTTGGGGCCAACGTCCTGACTTTC
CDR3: CASSSPSVGANVLTF

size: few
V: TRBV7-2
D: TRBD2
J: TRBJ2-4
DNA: TGTGCCAGCAGCTTAGGGGCGGGAGGGCCGAAAAACATTCAGTACTTC
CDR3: CASSLGAGGPKNIQYF

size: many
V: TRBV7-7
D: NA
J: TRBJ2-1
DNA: TGTGCCAGCAGTACGGTTCCGGGAGCCAACTACAATGAGCAGTTCTTC
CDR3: CASSTVPGANYNEQFF

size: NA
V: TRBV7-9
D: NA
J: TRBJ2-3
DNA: TGTGCCAGCAGCCAGCAGGAGGGGATACGCACAGATACGCAGTATTTT
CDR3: CASSQQEGIRTDTQYF

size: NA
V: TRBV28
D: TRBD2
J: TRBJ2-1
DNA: TGTGCCAGCAGTTTGGCCGGGACTAGCGAACACAATGAGCAGTTCTTC
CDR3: CASSLAGTSEHNEQFF

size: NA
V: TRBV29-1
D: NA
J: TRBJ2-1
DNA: TGCAGCGTTCGCGGGGGAGCCCCAGGGGTTGAGCAGTTCTTC
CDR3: CSVRGGAPGVEQFF

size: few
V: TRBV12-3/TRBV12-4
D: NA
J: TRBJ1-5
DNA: TGTGCCAGCAGTTTAGTGGGACGCCAGCCCCAGCATTTT
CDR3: CASSLVGRQPQHF

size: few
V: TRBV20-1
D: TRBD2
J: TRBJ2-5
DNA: TGCAGTGCGACGCCCCTAGCGGGAGGCTGGGAGACCCAGTACTTC
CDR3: CSATPLAGGWETQYF

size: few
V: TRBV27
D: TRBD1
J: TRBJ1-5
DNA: TGTGCCAGCAGTTCGGCAGGGGGGACTCAGCCCCAGCATTTT
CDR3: CASSSAGGTQPQHF

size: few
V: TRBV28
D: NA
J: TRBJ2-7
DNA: TGTGCCAGCAGTTTAAGCCCAGGGACCTACGAGCAGTACTTC
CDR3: CASSLSPGTYEQYF

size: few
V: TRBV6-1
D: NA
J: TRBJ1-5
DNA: TGTGCCAGCAGTGAATGGAGAGGTAATCAGCCCCAGCATTTT
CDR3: CASSEWRGNQPQHF

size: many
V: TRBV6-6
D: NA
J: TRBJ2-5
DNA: TGTGCCAGCAGTTACTCGACTCAGAAAGAGACCCAGTACTTC
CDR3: CASSYSTQKETQYF

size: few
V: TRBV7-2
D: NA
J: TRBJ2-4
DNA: TGTGCCAGCGCGGTTCAACGGAGAGCCAAAAACATTCAGTACTTC
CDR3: CASAVQRRAKNIQYF

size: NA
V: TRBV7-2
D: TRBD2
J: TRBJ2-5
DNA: TGTGCCAGCAACTCTAACGGGAGGGCGGGAGAGACCCAGTACTTC
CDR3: CASNSNGRAGETQYF

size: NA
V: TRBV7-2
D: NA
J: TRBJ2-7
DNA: TGTGCCAGCAGCGCCCCGGGACTGACTGCCTACGAGCAGTACTTC
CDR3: CASSAPGLTAYEQYF

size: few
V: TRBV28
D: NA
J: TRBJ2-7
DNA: TGTGCCAGCAGTGCAGCGACATCCTACGAGCAGTACTTC
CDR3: CASSAATSYEQYF

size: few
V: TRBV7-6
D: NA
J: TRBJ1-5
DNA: TGTGCCAGCAGCTTAGGAACAGGGTTGGGTCAGCCCCAGCATTTT
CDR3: CASSLGTGLGQPQHF

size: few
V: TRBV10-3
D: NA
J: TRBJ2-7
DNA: TGTGCCATCATGGGGGTGGGGACCTACGAGCAGTACTTC
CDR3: CAIMGVGTYEQYF

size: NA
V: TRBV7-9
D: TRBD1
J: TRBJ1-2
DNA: TGTGCCAGCAGCCCCTGGACAGGGGACTATGGCTACACCTTC
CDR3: CASSPWTGDYGYTF

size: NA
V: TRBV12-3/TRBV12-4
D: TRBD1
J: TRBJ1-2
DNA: TGTGCCAGCAGTTTTAACACTCCGGGACAGGGGGCTTTAGGCTACACCTTC
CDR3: CASSFNTPGQGALGYTF

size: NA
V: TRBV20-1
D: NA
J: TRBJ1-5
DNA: TGCAGTACTACGCCACATGATTATAGCAATCAGCCCCAGCATTTT
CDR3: CSTTPHDYSNQPQHF

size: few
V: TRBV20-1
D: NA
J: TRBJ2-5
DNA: TGCAGTGCTAGCTCGGAGACCCAGTACTTC
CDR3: CSASSETQYF

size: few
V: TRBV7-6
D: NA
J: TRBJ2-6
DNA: TGTGCCAGCAGCTTAGCGGCGGGGGCCGCTGGGGCCAACGTCCTGACTTTC
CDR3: CASSLAAGAAGANVLTF

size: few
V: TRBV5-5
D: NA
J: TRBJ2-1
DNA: TGTGCCAGCAGCGTACCCAAAGCTTCGGATGAGCAGTTCTTC
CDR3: CASSVPKASDEQFF

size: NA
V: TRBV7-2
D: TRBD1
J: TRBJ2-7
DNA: TGTGCCAGCAGGGAACCGGGACAGGGGACCTACGAGCAGTACTTC
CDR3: CASREPGQGTYEQYF

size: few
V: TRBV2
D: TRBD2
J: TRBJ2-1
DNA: TGTGCCAGCAATCAAGCGGGAGGTGGCAATGAGCAGTTCTTC
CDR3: CASNQAGGGNEQFF

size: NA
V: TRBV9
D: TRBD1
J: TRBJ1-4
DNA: TGTGCCAGCAGCGGACGGCAGACAGGGATTAATGAAAAACTGTTTTTT
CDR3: CASSGRQTGINEKLFF

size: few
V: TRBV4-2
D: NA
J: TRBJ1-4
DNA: TGTGCCAGCAGCCAAGTGGGCCAACAGGGTGAAAAACTGTTTTTT
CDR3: CASSQVGQQGEKLFF

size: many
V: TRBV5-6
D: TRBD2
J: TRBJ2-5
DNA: TGTGCCAGCAGCTCGGGACTAGCGGGAGAGACCCAGTACTTC
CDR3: CASSSGLAGETQYF

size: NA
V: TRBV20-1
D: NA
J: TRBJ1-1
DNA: TGCAGTGCAGCTAGTGGCCTGGGGACTGAAGCTTTCTTT
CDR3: CSAASGLGTEAFF

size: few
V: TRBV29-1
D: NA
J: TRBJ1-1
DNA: TGCAGCGCCCGAAGGGCTGGGGGCGGATTAGGAGCTTTCTTT
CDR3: CSARRAGGGLGAFF

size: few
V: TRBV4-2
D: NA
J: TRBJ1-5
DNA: TGTGCCAGCAGCCTGCCGAATCAGCCCCAGCATTTT
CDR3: CASSLPNQPQHF

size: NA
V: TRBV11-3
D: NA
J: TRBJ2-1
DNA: TGTGCCAGCAGCTTGAGGACCGACCGACTCTACAATGAGCAGTTCTTC
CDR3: CASSLRTDRLYNEQFF

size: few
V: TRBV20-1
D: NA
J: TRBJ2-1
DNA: TGCAGTGCGGATTCCGGAATCTGTAGGAATGAGCAGTTCTTC
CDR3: CSADSGICRNEQFF

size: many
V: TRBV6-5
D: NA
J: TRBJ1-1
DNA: TGTGCCAGCAGTTACAGCACGAACACTGAAGCTTTCTTT
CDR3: CASSYSTNTEAFF

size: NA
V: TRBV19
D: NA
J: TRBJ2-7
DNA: TGTGCCAGTGCCGACCTAGGGTCGTCCTACGAGCAGTACTTC
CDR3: CASADLGSSYEQYF

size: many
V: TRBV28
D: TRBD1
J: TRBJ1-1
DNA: TGTGCCACGGGACAGGTCCTGAACACTGAAGCTTTCTTT
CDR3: CATGQVLNTEAFF

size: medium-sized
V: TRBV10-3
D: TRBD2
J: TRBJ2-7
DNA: TGTGCCATCAGCCGGGAGCTAGCGGTAAGCTCCTACGAGCAGTACTTC
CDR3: CAISRELAVSSYEQYF

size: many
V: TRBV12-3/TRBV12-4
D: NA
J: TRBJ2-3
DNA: TGTGCCAGCAGTTCACCGCCCGCAGATACGCAGTATTTT
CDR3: CASSSPPADTQYF

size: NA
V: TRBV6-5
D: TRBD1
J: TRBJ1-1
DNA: TGTGCCAGCAGTTACTCAGGGGGCCCTACTGAAGCTTTCTTT
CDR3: CASSYSGGPTEAFF

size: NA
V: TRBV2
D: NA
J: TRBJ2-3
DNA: TGTGCCAGCAGTATAGATCCCACAGATACGCAGTATTTT
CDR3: CASSIDPTDTQYF

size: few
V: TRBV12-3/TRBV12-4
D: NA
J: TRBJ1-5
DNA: TGTGCCAGCAGTTTAGGTCCAAATCAGCCCCAGCATTTT
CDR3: CASSLGPNQPQHF

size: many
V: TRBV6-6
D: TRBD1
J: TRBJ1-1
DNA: TGTGCCAGCAGTTTACTGGGACAGAGGGGGACTGAAGCTTTCTTT
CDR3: CASSLLGQRGTEAFF

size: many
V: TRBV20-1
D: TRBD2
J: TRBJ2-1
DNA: TGCAGTGCCGGACTAGCGGGAGGGCCTGGGACTGAGTTCTTC
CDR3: CSAGLAGGPGTEFF

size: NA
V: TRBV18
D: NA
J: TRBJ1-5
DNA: TGTGCCAGCTCTCACTCCTACCGCCAGGGTAGCAATCAGCCCCAGCATTTT
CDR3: CASSHSYRQGSNQPQHF

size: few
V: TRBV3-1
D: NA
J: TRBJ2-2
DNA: TGTGCCAGCAGTCGTAGCCAAGTAGGGGGACTACCAACCGGGGAGCTGTTTTTT
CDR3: CASSRSQVGGLPTGELFF

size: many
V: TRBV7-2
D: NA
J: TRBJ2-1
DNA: TGTGCCAGCAGCCTAGGACAGGTTAGGGGGGATGAGCAGTTCTTC
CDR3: CASSLGQVRGDEQFF

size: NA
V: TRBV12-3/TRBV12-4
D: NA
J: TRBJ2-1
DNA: TGTGCCAGCAGTGGAGGGGTTGGGGCAAGCTCCTACAATGAGCAGTTCTTC
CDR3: CASSGGVGASSYNEQFF

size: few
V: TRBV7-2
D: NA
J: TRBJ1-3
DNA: TGTGCCAGCAGCCCGTTGGGGAGGAACACCATATATTTT
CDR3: CASSPLGRNTIYF

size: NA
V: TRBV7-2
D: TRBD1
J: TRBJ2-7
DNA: TGTGCCAGCAGCAGGACAGGGGTAGGCTACGAGCAGTACTTC
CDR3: CASSRTGVGYEQYF

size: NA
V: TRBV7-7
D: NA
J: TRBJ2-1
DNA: TGTGCCAGCAGCTTAGATCTTAGGGGAGTAGGTGAGCAGTTCTTC
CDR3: CASSLDLRGVGEQFF